This T cell receptor (beta chain) was recorded in a study of blood T cells in healthy people across ages. Looking at the study overall: Roughly one uniquely barcoded beta molecule per two T cells was captured. Findings of the study overall: Measured against age, TCR beta diversity per million T cells decreased in a roughly linear manner.

The use of a sample-barcoded 5' primer and a J-beta primer mix characterized a second PCR of roughly 6 to 11 cycles. TCRdb passed the 5' RACE reads through MiXCR, listing each CDR3 protein once. Seen here are over 300,000 distinct CDR3 sequences, about 49% observed once, and the top ten hold about 54%. Trimming cost V 3 bases and J 8 bases; bases outside gene matches: 10. Germline CDR1 is SGDLS and CDR2 is YYNGEE. The CDR3 has 16 residues. A note on this clonotype: As yet, its antigen is unknown.

In each sample, at least 7 million PBMCs were isolated. The genes are TRBV9 and TRBJ2-1, with 11 bases identical to TRBD2. Sequenced sample: blood. The TCR comes from a man aged 55 to 70 in good health. CDR3 in DNA: TGTGCCAGCAGCGACCTTACTAGCGGGAGAGGCGATGAGCAGTTCTTC. Translation: CASSDLTSGRGDEQFF.